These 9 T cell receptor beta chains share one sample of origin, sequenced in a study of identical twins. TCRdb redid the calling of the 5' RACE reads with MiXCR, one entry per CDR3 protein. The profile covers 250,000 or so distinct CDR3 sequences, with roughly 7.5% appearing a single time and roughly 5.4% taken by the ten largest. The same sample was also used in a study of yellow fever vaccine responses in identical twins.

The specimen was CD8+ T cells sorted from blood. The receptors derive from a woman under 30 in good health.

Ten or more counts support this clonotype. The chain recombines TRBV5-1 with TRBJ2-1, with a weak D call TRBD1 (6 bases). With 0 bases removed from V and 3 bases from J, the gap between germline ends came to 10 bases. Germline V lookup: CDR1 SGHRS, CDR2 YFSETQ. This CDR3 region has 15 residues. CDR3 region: CASSLDRAVYNEQFF. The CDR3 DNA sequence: TGCGCCAGCAGCTTGGACAGGGCGGTCTACAATGAGCAGTTCTTC.

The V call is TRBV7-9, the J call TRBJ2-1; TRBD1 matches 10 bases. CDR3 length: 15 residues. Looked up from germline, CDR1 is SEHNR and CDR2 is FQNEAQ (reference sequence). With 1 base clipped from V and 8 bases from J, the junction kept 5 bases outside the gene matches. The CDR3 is CASSLVGTGADEQFF. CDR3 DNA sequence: TGTGCCAGCAGCTTAGTCGGGACAGGGGCGGATGAGCAGTTCTTC. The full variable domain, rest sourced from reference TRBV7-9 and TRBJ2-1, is DTGVSQNPRHKITKRGQNVTFRCDPISEHNRLYWYRQTLGQGPEFLTYFQNEAQLEKSRLLSDRFSAERPKGSFSTLEIQRTEQGDSAMYLCASSLVGTGADEQFFGPGTRLTVL.

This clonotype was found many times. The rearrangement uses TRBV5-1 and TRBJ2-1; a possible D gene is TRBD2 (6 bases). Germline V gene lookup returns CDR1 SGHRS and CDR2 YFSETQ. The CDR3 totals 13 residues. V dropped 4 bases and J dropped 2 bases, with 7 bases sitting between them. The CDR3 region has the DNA TGCGCCAGCAGCGGCGGGACCTACAATGAGCAGTTCTTC. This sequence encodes CASSGGTYNEQFF. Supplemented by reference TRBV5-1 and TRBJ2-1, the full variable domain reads KAGVTQTPRYLIKTRGQQVTLSCSPISGHRSVSWYQQTPGQGLQFLFEYFSETQRNKGNFPGRFSGRQFSNSRSEMNVSTLELGDSALYLCASSGGTYNEQFFGPGTRLTVL.

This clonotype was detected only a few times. CDR3 nucleotide sequence: TGTGCCAGCAGTTACTCGTTAGGGATGAACACTGAAGCTTTCTTT. Residues: CASSYSLGMNTEAFF. The gene calls are TRBV6-5 and TRBJ1-1; D call uncertain. The V gene lost 0 bases and the J gene lost 0 bases, with 8 bases spanning the gap. The germline CDR1 and CDR2 sequences are MNHEY and SVGAGI. The CDR3 loop spans 15 amino acids.

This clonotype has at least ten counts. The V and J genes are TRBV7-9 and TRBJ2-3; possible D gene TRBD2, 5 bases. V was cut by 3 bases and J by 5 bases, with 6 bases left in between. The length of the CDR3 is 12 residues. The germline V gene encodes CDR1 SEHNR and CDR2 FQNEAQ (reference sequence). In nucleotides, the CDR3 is TGTGCCAGCAGCTTTGGGAGAGATACGCAGTATTTT. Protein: CASSFGRDTQYF.

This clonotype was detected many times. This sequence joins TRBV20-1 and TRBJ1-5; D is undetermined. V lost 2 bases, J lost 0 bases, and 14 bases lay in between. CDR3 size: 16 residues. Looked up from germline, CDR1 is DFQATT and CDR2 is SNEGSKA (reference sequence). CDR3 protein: CSARKRREDSNQPQHF. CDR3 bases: TGCAGTGCTAGAAAGAGGCGAGAGGATAGCAATCAGCCCCAGCATTTT.

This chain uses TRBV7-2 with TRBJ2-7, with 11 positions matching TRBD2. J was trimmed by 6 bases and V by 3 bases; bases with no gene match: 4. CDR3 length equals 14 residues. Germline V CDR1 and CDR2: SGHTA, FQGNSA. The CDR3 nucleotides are TGTGCCAGCAGCTTTACTAGCGGGAGTCCCGAGCAGTACTTC. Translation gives CASSFTSGSPEQYF.

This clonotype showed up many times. CDR3 coding DNA: TGCGCCAGCAGCCCTTCTAATGAAAAACTGTTTTTT. Protein: CASSPSNEKLFF. The chain is built from TRBV5-1 and TRBJ1-4; no reliable D call. From germline, CDR1 is SGHRS and CDR2 YFSETQ. This CDR3 has 12 residues. The V end lost 4 bases, the J end lost 3 bases, and 4 bases lay between the germline ends. Together with reference TRBV5-1 and TRBJ1-4, the CDR3 gives the full variable domain: KAGVTQTPRYLIKTRGQQVTLSCSPISGHRSVSWYQQTPGQGLQFLFEYFSETQRNKGNFPGRFSGRQFSNSRSEMNVSTLELGDSALYLCASSPSNEKLFFGSGTQLSVL.

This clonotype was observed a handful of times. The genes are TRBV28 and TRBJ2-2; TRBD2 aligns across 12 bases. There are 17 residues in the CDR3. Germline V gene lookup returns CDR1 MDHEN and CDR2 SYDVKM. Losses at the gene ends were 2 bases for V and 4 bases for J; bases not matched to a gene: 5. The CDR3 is CASSLHLAGGLTGELFF. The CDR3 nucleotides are TGTGCCAGCAGTTTACATCTAGCGGGAGGGCTCACCGGGGAGCTGTTTTTT.